The 16 T cell receptor beta chains presented below share a single source sample, sequenced in a study of lymphopenia after photon versus proton radiotherapy. TCRdb keeps only in-frame clones here, not all; method: immunoSEQ multiplex PCR. This sample carries some 55,000 clones, about 86% of them seen once, and the ten largest clones take less than 30%. Material: peripheral blood, obtained from a patient treated with photon-based radiotherapy. These receptors came from a man aged 50 or older with gastric cancer.

Concerning this clone: This same CDR3 is encoded by further DNA sequences in the sample. This CDR3 reads CASSLGLAYEQYF. CDR3 sequence (DNA): TGTGCCAGCAGTTTAGGGCTAGCGTACGAGCAGTACTTC. The J gene is TRBJ2-7, the V gene TRBV6-5, with a possible D match to TRBD2 (6 bases). Germline CDR1 MNHEY, CDR2 SVGAGI. The V end lost 4 bases, the J end lost 4 bases, and 11 bases lay between the germline ends. This CDR3 region has 13 residues.

This rearrangement joins TRBV4-1 to TRBJ1-3; D is unclear. Between the trimmed V and J ends, which lost 1 base and 0 bases, there was a span of 16 bases. Germline V gives CDR1 MGHRA, CDR2 YSYEKL. CDR3 length equals 18 residues. The CDR3 DNA is TGCGCCAGCAGCCAAGTCCTTCTGGGAACGAGCTCTGGAAACACCATATATTTT. As protein: CASSQVLLGTSSGNTIYF.

The V gene is TRBV19, the J gene TRBJ2-1; D may correspond to TRBD1 or TRBD2 (5 bases each). The CDR3 consists of 15 residues. Trimming shortened V by 4 bases and J by 10 bases, and 20 bases separated the two germline ends. Germline V gene lookup returns CDR1 LNHDA and CDR2 SQIVND (reference sequence). CDR3 in DNA: TGTGCCAGTAGTACCGGGGCTTCAGGGTTTTCCGAGCAGTTCTTC. Protein sequence: CASSTGASGFSEQFF.

This clone was seen just once. V is TRBV4-3 and J is TRBJ2-2, with 8 bases aligning to TRBD2. With 0 bases clipped from V and 4 bases from J, the junction kept 4 bases outside the gene matches. This CDR3 has 16 residues. CDR1 and CDR2 from the germline V gene are LGHNA and YSLEER. In nucleotides, the CDR3 is TGCGCCAGCAGCCAAGATATCGGGAGGGTCACCGGGGAGCTGTTTTTT. Translating gives CASSQDIGRVTGELFF.

The chain recombines TRBV27 with TRBJ1-2, with 8 nucleotides matching TRBD1. The CDR3 totals 13 residues. CDR1 MNHEY and CDR2 SMNVEV come from the germline V gene (reference sequence). With 5 bases clipped from V and 3 bases from J, the junction kept 2 bases outside the gene matches. CDR3 region: CASSPTGDYGYTF. CDR3 bases: TGTGCCAGCAGTCCGACAGGGGACTATGGCTACACCTTC.

J is TRBJ2-3 and V is TRBV5-1; 10 nucleotides match TRBD2. Germline V gives CDR1 SGHRS, CDR2 YFSETQ. CDR3 length equals 16 residues. Trimming cost V 4 bases and J 5 bases; bases outside gene matches: 10. CDR3 loop: CASSINLAGAGDTQYF. CDR3 in DNA: TGCGCCAGCAGCATAAACCTAGCGGGAGCAGGAGATACGCAGTATTTT. Combining the CDR3 with reference TRBV5-1 and TRBJ2-3 gives the whole variable domain KAGVTQTPRYLIKTRGQQVTLSCSPISGHRSVSWYQQTPGQGLQFLFEYFSETQRNKGNFPGRFSGRQFSNSRSEMNVSTLELGDSALYLCASSINLAGAGDTQYFGPGTRLTVL.

The rearrangement joins TRBV18 to TRBJ2-1; D remains unclear. V lost 5 bases to trimming and J lost 1 base, with 6 bases between them. CDR1 KGHSH and CDR2 LQKENI come from the germline V gene. The CDR3 loop spans 13 amino acids. This CDR3 reads CASSSGSYNEQFF. In DNA, the CDR3 is TGTGCCAGCTCATCAGGATCCTACAATGAGCAGTTCTTC.

The chain carries TRBV5-1 and TRBJ1-1; no firm D call. The CDR3 runs to 15 residues. V was shortened by 4 bases and J by 0 bases, with 13 bases between the two germline ends. CDR1 is SGHRS and CDR2 is YFSETQ in the germline V gene. The CDR3: CASSLSGGLNTEAFF. CDR3 nucleotide sequence: TGCGCCAGCAGCCTTTCGGGAGGGTTGAACACTGAAGCTTTCTTT.

The V gene is TRBV6-6, the J gene TRBJ1-4; perhaps TRBD1 as D (5 bases). Between the trimmed V and J ends, which lost 6 bases and 3 bases, there was a span of 8 bases. Germline-derived CDR1 and CDR2 are MNHNY and SVGAGI (reference sequence). The CDR3 runs to 13 residues. CDR3 in DNA: TGTGCCAGCAGGGGGACGGCTAATGAAAAACTGTTTTTT. Translating it yields CASRGTANEKLFF.

As regards this clone: Additional DNA sequences in this sample encode the identical CDR3. This chain uses TRBV7-9 with TRBJ2-1; D ambiguous. V was pared by 2 bases and J by 7 bases, with 9 bases between. Germline V gene sequence: CDR1 SEHNR, CDR2 FQNEAQ (reference sequence). The CDR3 contains 13 residues. The CDR3 sequence is CASSLTLGNEQFF. The CDR3 DNA sequence: TGTGCCAGCAGCTTAACTCTAGGTAATGAGCAGTTCTTC.

The gene calls are TRBV7-3 and TRBJ2-7, with no clear D. Trimming took off 8 bases at V and 0 bases at J, with 8 bases between the two ends. Germline V gene data show CDR1 as SGHTA and CDR2 as FQGTGA. This CDR3 region has 12 residues. The CDR3 reads CASSLTSYEQYF. Here the CDR3 DNA reads TGTGCCAGCTCCCTCACCTCCTACGAGCAGTACTTC.

The chain carries TRBV5-4 and TRBJ2-7, with 7 bases lining up with TRBD2. Germline CDR1 reads SGHNT; CDR2 reads YYREEE (reference sequence). The CDR3 spans 13 residues. Germline trimming cut 4 bases from V and 6 bases from J; bases unmatched to any gene: 7. DNA of the CDR3: TGTGCCAGCAGCGCGGGAGTGGGGCTCGAGCAGTACTTC. It encodes CASSAGVGLEQYF. Together with reference TRBV5-4 and TRBJ2-7, the CDR3 gives the full variable domain: ETGVTQSPTHLIKTRGQQVTLRCSSQSGHNTVSWYQQALGQGPQFIFQYYREEENGRGNFPPRFSGLQFPNYSSELNVNALELDDSALYLCASSAGVGLEQYFGPGTRLTVT.

This chain connects TRBV4-1 to TRBJ2-4; D may be TRBD1 (5 bases). The CDR3 covers 15 residues. Per the germline V gene, CDR1 is MGHRA and CDR2 is YSYEKL. Trimming stripped 2 bases from V and 0 bases from J, with 8 bases between. The CDR3 spells CASSQSGLAKNIQYF. The CDR3, as DNA: TGCGCCAGCAGCCAATCAGGGCTAGCCAAAAACATTCAGTACTTC.

This clone came up once. V is TRBV4-1 and J is TRBJ1-2, with no clear D. The CDR3 consists of 16 residues. Germline V CDR1 and CDR2: MGHRA, YSYEKL. Trimming took 2 bases from V and 8 from J, leaving 21 bases between them. The CDR3 reads CASSQTRDPDRWGYTF. As DNA, the CDR3 is TGCGCCAGCAGCCAAACAAGAGACCCAGATCGGTGGGGCTACACCTTC.

This rearrangement joins TRBV5-6 to TRBJ1-1; the D gene is possibly TRBD1 (5 bases). This CDR3 is 15 amino acids long. Germline V gives CDR1 SGHDT, CDR2 YYEEEE. The V end was cut by 1 base, the J end by 1 base, with 11 bases between. The CDR3 region is CASSLYWGKNTEAFF. In nucleotides, the CDR3 is TGTGCCAGCAGCTTGTATTGGGGGAAGAACACTGAAGCTTTCTTT.

This clone was detected a few times. This chain joins TRBV2 and TRBJ2-6; the D is unclear. The CDR3 covers 15 residues. The germline V and J ends were trimmed by 2 bases and 2 bases, with 7 bases remaining between them. The germline V gene encodes CDR1 SNHLY and CDR2 FYNNEI. For the CDR3, the DNA is TGTGCCAGCAGTGAAATCAACCCTGGGGCCAACGTCCTGACTTTC. It specifies CASSEINPGANVLTF.